The TCR beta chain described here comes from a study of T cell responses to AZD1222 COVID-19 vaccine. Looking at the study overall: Combined were second doses at about 4 or about 12 weeks. Whole-study results and caveats: Vaccine-related CD4 TCRs covered spike, predominating at 160-218 and 743-854. Breadth and depth of Spike-specific TCRs rose after two AZD1222 doses. Clonal diversity was possibly underestimated; the donors were predominantly white British and more often female.

Clones were read by immunoSEQ multiplex PCR, and TCRdb kept only the in-frame ones, dropping some. This table holds about 99,000 clones, 88% found once. Details on this clone: Its antigen remains unidentified.

With 7 bases removed from V and 1 base from J, the gap between germline ends came to 11 bases. Germline assignment: CDR1 SGDLS and CDR2 YYNGEE. This CDR3 has 13 residues. Specimen: peripheral blood, collected on day 0 of AZD1222 vaccination. The TCR originated in an adult in good health. The chain carries TRBV9 and TRBJ1-2; D not resolved. DNA of the CDR3: TGTGCCAGCTCCGACTCATTTAACTATGGCTACACCTTC. The encoded protein is CASSDSFNYGYTF.